The 32 T cell receptor beta chains presented below share a single source sample, sequenced in a study of cytomegalovirus exposure and HLA in healthy donors. 60 Vbeta and 13 Jbeta primers were used in PCR. The assay was immunoSEQ multiplex PCR, and TCRdb's table has in-frame clones only and misses some. The sample has some 200,000 clones; about 80% are singletons. Sequenced material: PBMCs. The receptors originated from a woman between 40 and 50 years old in good health and CMV-seronegative.

The chain is built from TRBV5-1 and TRBJ1-2, with unresolved D. The CDR3 covers 13 residues. Trimming removed 0 bases from V and 7 bases from J, with 10 bases in between. CDR1 and CDR2 from the germline V gene are SGHRS and YFSETQ. As DNA, the CDR3 is TGCGCCAGCAGCTTGGTCGGAGACGCTGGCTACACCTTC. Translated, it gives CASSLVGDAGYTF.

The V and J genes are TRBV2 and TRBJ2-7; D perhaps matches TRBD1 (6 bases). The CDR3 is 14 amino acids. Germline V CDR1 and CDR2: SNHLY, FYNNEI. Trimming pared 5 bases from V and 2 bases from J, leaving 13 bases between. CDR3 in amino acids: CASSFSEGAYEQYF. CDR3 sequence (DNA): TGTGCCAGCAGTTTCTCCGAGGGGGCCTACGAGCAGTACTTC.

The rearrangement uses TRBV18 and TRBJ2-1; 11 bases line up with TRBD2. Looked up from germline, CDR1 is KGHSH and CDR2 is LQKENI. V shed 3 bases and J 4 bases; nucleotides not matched to a gene: 5. CDR3 length: 16 amino acids. This CDR3 reads CASSPPGLAEYNEQFF. CDR3 sequence (DNA): TGTGCCAGCTCACCGCCGGGACTAGCGGAGTACAATGAGCAGTTCTTC.

The J gene is TRBJ1-6, the V gene TRBV18; D may be TRBD1 (5 bases). The CDR3 has 15 amino acids. Germline-derived CDR1 and CDR2 are KGHSH and LQKENI. The V end lost 6 bases, the J end lost 9 bases, and 18 bases lay between the germline ends. DNA for the CDR3: TGTGCCAGCTCTACCGCCAGCCAGGGATTTTCACCCCTCCACTTT. Protein: CASSTASQGFSPLHF.

The rearrangement links TRBV7-9 to TRBJ1-1; possible D gene TRBD1, 6 bases. V lost 1 base to trimming and J lost 4 bases, with 13 bases between them. The CDR3 runs 15 residues. Germline V gene lookup returns CDR1 SEHNR and CDR2 FQNEAQ (reference sequence). CDR3 DNA: TGTGCCAGCAGCTTAGGAGAGGGGGAGCCCACTGAAGCTTTCTTT. Residues: CASSLGEGEPTEAFF.

In this sample, this clone turned up a few times. This chain joins TRBV4-3 and TRBJ1-3, with no clear D. V dropped 2 bases and J dropped 6 bases, with 14 bases sitting between them. Per germline, CDR1 LGHNA and CDR2 YSLEER. This CDR3 region has 15 residues. CDR3 loop: CASSQSRGVANTIYF. CDR3 coding DNA: TGCGCCAGCAGCCAAAGTCGCGGGGTTGCAAACACCATATATTTT.

This chain uses TRBV29-1 with TRBJ2-3, with 10 bases identical to TRBD2. The CDR3 runs to 18 residues. V shed 1 base and J 1 base; nucleotides not matched to a gene: 11. Per germline, CDR1 SQVTM and CDR2 ANQGSEA. DNA of the CDR3: TGCAGCGTTGAAGGGGGGTTAGCGGGGGGAAGGCGCACAGATACGCAGTATTTT. Its protein product is CSVEGGLAGGRRTDTQYF.

The genes are TRBV27 and TRBJ2-1; TRBD2 agrees at 9 bases. The length of the CDR3 is 14 residues. CDR1 and CDR2 (germline): MNHEY, SMNVEV (reference sequence). The ends lost 8 bases at V and 6 bases at J; junction bases unmatched: 8. CDR3 sequence reads: CASGLAGALNEQFF. The CDR3 DNA reads TGTGCCAGCGGCTTAGCGGGGGCCCTCAATGAGCAGTTCTTC.

This sequence joins TRBV7-9 and TRBJ1-5; D is unclear. Trimming took 5 bases from V and 6 from J, leaving 17 bases between them. CDR1 is SEHNR and CDR2 is FQNEAQ in the germline V gene (reference sequence). The CDR3 has 15 residues. The CDR3 spells CASSPEGGSGQPQHF. The CDR3 DNA sequence: TGTGCCAGCAGCCCCGAAGGAGGGTCGGGTCAGCCCCAGCATTTT.

This rearrangement joins TRBV7-2 to TRBJ2-1, with TRBD1 identical over 11 bases. Trimming at V came to 3 bases and at J to 8 bases, leaving 3 bases not matched to a gene. Germline lookup yields CDR1 SGHTA and CDR2 FQGNSA. This CDR3 is built from 14 residues. CDR3 nucleotides: TGTGCCAGCAGCTTGGACAGGGGGCTTGATGAGCAGTTCTTC. It yields the protein CASSLDRGLDEQFF.

The chain uses TRBV6-1 and TRBJ2-5, with 8 bases fitting TRBD1. V lost 5 bases to trimming and J lost 3 bases; unmatched junction nucleotides: 8. The CDR3 runs to 15 residues. Germline V CDR1 and CDR2: MNHNS, SASEGT. The CDR3 sequence: CASSSPHRGKETQYF. DNA for the CDR3: TGTGCCAGCAGTTCCCCACACAGGGGGAAAGAGACCCAGTACTTC.

The CDR3 coding sequence is TGTGCCAGCAGTTACAATGCCGGGACAGGGGAGCGAAACACCATATATTTT. This translates into CASSYNAGTGERNTIYF. The V gene is TRBV2, the J gene TRBJ1-3, with 10 bases fitting TRBD1. The CDR3 is made up of 17 amino acids. Germline loops: CDR1 SNHLY, CDR2 FYNNEI. The ends lost 5 bases at V and 5 bases at J; junction bases unmatched: 12. Filled out from reference TRBV2 and TRBJ1-3, the complete variable domain reads EPEVTQTPSHQVTQMGQEVILRCVPISNHLYFYWYRQILGQKVEFLVSFYNNEISEKSEIFDDQFSVERPDGSNFTLKIRSTKLEDSAMYFCASSYNAGTGERNTIYFGEGSWLTVV.

The gene calls are TRBV9 and TRBJ2-6; perhaps TRBD1 as D (5 bases). Germline assignment: CDR1 SGDLS and CDR2 YYNGEE. CDR3 length: 17 amino acids. The V and J ends lost 0 bases and 3 bases respectively, with 13 bases between them. The CDR3 region has the DNA TGTGCCAGCAGCGTAGAACTTAGGGGTGGTGGGGCCAACGTCCTGACTTTC. It codes for CASSVELRGGGANVLTF.

The chain joins TRBV19 to TRBJ2-7, with a tentative D call TRBD2 (6 bases). Trimming cost V 4 bases and J 3 bases, with 16 bases left between them. Germline assignment: CDR1 LNHDA and CDR2 SQIVND (reference sequence). The CDR3 has 15 amino acids. The CDR3 loop is CASSTRRGLIYEQYF. CDR3 DNA: TGTGCCAGTAGTACGCGACGGGGACTGATCTACGAGCAGTACTTC.

The rearrangement links TRBV7-9 to TRBJ1-6, with 10 bases identical to TRBD1. Losses at the gene ends were 1 base for V and 10 bases for J; bases not matched to a gene: 4. CDR1 and CDR2 from the germline V gene are SEHNR and FQNEAQ (reference sequence). CDR3 length equals 15 residues. CDR3 region: CASSLEGQGGSPLHF. The CDR3 region has the DNA TGTGCCAGCAGCTTAGAAGGACAGGGGGGGTCACCCCTCCACTTT.

The V gene is TRBV5-6, the J gene TRBJ2-5; 8 nucleotides agree with TRBD1. V lost 4 bases and J lost 5; bases outside the gene matches: 7. CDR3 length: 14 residues. Germline values: CDR1 SGHDT, CDR2 YYEEEE. CDR3 DNA sequence: TGTGCCAGCAGCACCAGGGGGCGCGGGGAGACCCAGTACTTC. Translation gives CASSTRGRGETQYF.

A note on this clone: Relative to the germline gene, one junction end is altered; a read error may explain this. The V and J genes are TRBV7-7 and TRBJ2-2; D remains unclear. Germline V gene lookup returns CDR1 SSHAT and CDR2 FNYEAQ (reference sequence). The CDR3 is 14 amino acids. The CDR3 sequence: CASSLDQYSGELFF. The CDR3 region has the DNA TGTGCTAGCAGCTTAGATCAGTATTCCGGGGAGCTGTTTTTT. The whole variable domain, filled in from reference TRBV7-7 and TRBJ2-2, reads GAGVSQSPRYKVTKRGQDVTLRCDPISSHATLYWYQQALGQGPEFLTYFNYEAQPDKSGLPSDRFSAERPEGSISTLTIQRTEQRDSAMYRCASSLDQYSGELFFGEGSRLTVL.

Details on this clone: This sample includes further DNA sequences coding for the same CDR3. The chain couples TRBV9 to TRBJ2-7, with 9 bases that match TRBD2. J lost 2 bases, V lost 2 bases, and 5 bases had no gene match. CDR3 size: 15 residues. Germline CDR1 and CDR2: SGDLS and YYNGEE. CDR3 in amino acids: CASSVGGGAPYEQYF. CDR3 DNA sequence: TGTGCCAGCAGCGTGGGCGGGGGGGCCCCCTACGAGCAGTACTTC.

The chain links TRBV6-6 to TRBJ2-3; 10 bases agree with TRBD1. CDR1 is MNHNY and CDR2 is SVGAGI in the germline V gene (reference sequence). After removal of 11 bases from V and 11 bases from J, the junction contained 7 bases not matched to a gene. The CDR3 totals 11 residues. CDR3 residues: CAGGTGAGQYF. The CDR3 coding sequence is TGTGCCGGCGGGACAGGGGCAGGGCAGTATTTT.

In its sample, this clone was seen once. This chain's CDR3 is CASSVTGAGEQYF. In DNA form, the CDR3 reads TGTGCCAGTAGTGTCACAGGGGCGGGGGAGCAGTACTTC. V usage is TRBV19 and J usage is TRBJ2-7; a possible D gene is TRBD1 (7 bases). Germline V gene sequence: CDR1 LNHDA, CDR2 SQIVND (reference sequence). V lost 5 bases and J lost 7, with 15 bases in between. The CDR3 runs to 13 residues.

This clone was detected only a few times. DNA of the CDR3: TGTGCCAGCAGTTCCCTACGGGAAACTGAAGCTTTCTTT. Its translation: CASSSLRETEAFF. V is TRBV28 and J is TRBJ1-1; D gene unclear. There are 13 residues in the CDR3. From germline, CDR1 is MDHEN and CDR2 SYDVKM. Deletions cut 4 bases from V and 5 bases from J, with 11 bases between.

The CDR3 loop reads CASKPGGPYEQYF. The CDR3 bases are TGTGCCAGCAAGCCAGGGGGCCCCTACGAGCAGTACTTC. This chain connects TRBV28 to TRBJ2-7, with 8 nucleotides matching TRBD1. CDR1 is MDHEN, CDR2 SYDVKM, per germline. V shed 7 bases and J 2 bases; nucleotides not matched to a gene: 4. The CDR3 consists of 13 residues.

The chain carries TRBV4-2 and TRBJ2-7; D unresolved. The germline V gene encodes CDR1 LGHNA and CDR2 YNFKEQ. The CDR3 covers 12 residues. The V end was cut by 1 base, the J end by 5 bases, with 6 bases between. The CDR3 DNA is TGTGCCAGCAGCCAAGGAACAGACGAGCAGTACTTC. Translated, it gives CASSQGTDEQYF.

The chain has TRBV7-2 and TRBJ2-1; 9 bases fit TRBD2. J lost 9 bases, V lost 0 bases, and 12 bases had no gene match. Germline values: CDR1 SGHTA, CDR2 FQGNSA. The CDR3 covers 17 residues. In DNA form, the CDR3 reads TGTGCCAGCAGCTTAGCGCTAGGGGGACTAGCCAGTGTTGAGCAGTTCTTC. The encoded protein is CASSLALGGLASVEQFF.

This chain uses TRBV7-2 with TRBJ2-3; 8 nucleotides line up with TRBD2. CDR1 and CDR2 from the germline V gene are SGHTA and FQGNSA. The J segment lost 9 bases and the V segment lost 2 bases, leaving 16 bases of the junction unmatched. The CDR3 has 17 amino acids. Here the CDR3 reads CASSLSVGGATGGTQYF. CDR3 nucleotides: TGTGCCAGCAGCTTATCTGTCGGGGGCGCCACGGGGGGGACGCAGTATTTT.

The count of this clone is one. The rearrangement uses TRBV5-1 and TRBJ2-7, with 12 positions matching TRBD1. The CDR3 runs 15 residues. Trimming at V came to 2 bases and at J to 6 bases, leaving 6 bases not matched to a gene. The V gene's germline CDR1 is SGHRS and CDR2 YFSETQ. Here the CDR3 DNA reads TGCGCCAGCAGCTTCACAGGGACAGGGGGCGTCGAGCAGTACTTC. It encodes CASSFTGTGGVEQYF.

The chain employs TRBV6-1 and TRBJ2-7; 7 bases agree with TRBD1. V lost 8 bases to trimming and J lost 5 bases; unmatched junction nucleotides: 6. CDR3 length equals 12 residues. Per germline, CDR1 MNHNS and CDR2 SASEGT. The CDR3 protein is CASHRGLDEQYF. CDR3 nucleotide sequence: TGTGCCAGCCACAGGGGATTGGACGAGCAGTACTTC.

This rearrangement joins TRBV6-4 to TRBJ1-1, with D tentatively TRBD1 (5 bases). The length of the CDR3 is 13 residues. Trimming left V 4 bases short and J 5 bases short, with 11 bases between. In germline, CDR1 is MRHNA, CDR2 SNTAGT. The CDR3 loop is CASSVDSKTEAFF. In DNA, the CDR3 is TGTGCCAGCAGTGTCGACAGTAAGACTGAAGCTTTCTTT.

The genes are TRBV14 and TRBJ1-1, with D hard to call. Germline CDR1 and CDR2: SGHDN and FVKESK. The ends were cut back, 1 base at V and 6 bases at J, with 12 bases in the middle. The CDR3 loop spans 14 amino acids. In DNA form, the CDR3 reads TGTGCCAGCAGCCAAGCGACGGGGTGGGCTGAAGCTTTCTTT. Protein: CASSQATGWAEAFF.

The chain couples TRBV11-2 to TRBJ2-7; TRBD1 might be the D (6 bases). This CDR3 spans 16 amino acids. Germline V lookup: CDR1 SGHAT, CDR2 FQNNGV. The V and J ends lost 3 bases and 3 bases respectively, with 18 bases between them. The DNA of the CDR3 is TGTGCCAGCAGCTTGGATGCCGGGACACCACGCTACGAGCAGTACTTC. It specifies CASSLDAGTPRYEQYF.

This clone was counted once. This chain links TRBV5-1 with TRBJ2-7; 7 bases are shared with TRBD1. There are 16 residues in the CDR3. V dropped 4 bases and J dropped 3; count of bases not matched to a gene: 13. The germline V gene has CDR1 SGHRS and CDR2 YFSETQ. The CDR3 is CASSLDAGTANYEQYF. The CDR3 DNA is TGCGCCAGCAGCCTGGACGCCGGGACAGCGAACTACGAGCAGTACTTC.

The V gene is TRBV9, the J gene TRBJ2-2; 8 bases match TRBD1. Germline assignment: CDR1 SGDLS and CDR2 YYNGEE. CDR3 length equals 14 residues. The trim removed 5 bases at V and 7 bases at J, leaving 7 bases unmatched. CDR3: CASSPQGAVGELFF. The CDR3 nucleotides are TGTGCCAGCAGTCCTCAGGGGGCTGTCGGGGAGCTGTTTTTT.